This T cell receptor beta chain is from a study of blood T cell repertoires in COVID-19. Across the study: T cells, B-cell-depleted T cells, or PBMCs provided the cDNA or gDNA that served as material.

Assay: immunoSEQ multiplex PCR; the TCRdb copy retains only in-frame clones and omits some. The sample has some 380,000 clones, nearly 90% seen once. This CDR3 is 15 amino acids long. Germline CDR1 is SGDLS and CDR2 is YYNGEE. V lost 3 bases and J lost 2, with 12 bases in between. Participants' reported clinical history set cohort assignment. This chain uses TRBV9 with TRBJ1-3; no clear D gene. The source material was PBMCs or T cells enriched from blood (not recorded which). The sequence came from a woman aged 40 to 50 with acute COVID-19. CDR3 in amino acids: CASSGGEVPGNTIYF. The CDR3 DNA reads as TGTGCCAGCAGCGGCGGGGAGGTCCCTGGAAACACCATATATTTT.